These 30 T cell receptor beta chains originate from one sample sequenced in a study of blood T cells in healthy people across ages (dated by TCRdb to the mid-2010s). Library preparation was by 5' RACE. Reads for this sample came from an Illumina HiSeq 2500. A second PCR of roughly 7 to 11 cycles was performed with a sample-barcoded 5' primer and a J-beta primer mix. The public sequencing data were trimmed at Q25 with fastp and processed into clonotypes with MiXCR by TCRdb, which kept only in-frame beta chains. Merged by CDR3 protein, the rows form single entries marked with the most common genes and DNA. This sample holds around 1,000,000 distinct CDR3 sequences; 20% to 25% were observed only once. Together, the top ten hold 0.75% of the sample. This sample was shared with a second study, whose subject was T cells of mothers and their children.

Specimen: blood. These receptors all come from a girl aged 2 to 9 in good health.

This clonotype was found a few times. This chain joins TRBV7-9 and TRBJ1-2; D unclear. The V and J ends lost 0 bases and 8 bases respectively, with 10 bases between them. CDR1 and CDR2 (germline): SEHNR, FQNEAQ (reference sequence). The CDR3 covers 13 residues. Here the CDR3 DNA reads TGTGCCAGCAGCTTAGCCGCCCTGGTGGGCTACACCTTC. As protein: CASSLAALVGYTF.

The chain has TRBV7-2 and TRBJ2-7; D uncertain. The CDR3 length is 15 residues. Germline V gene lookup returns CDR1 SGHTA and CDR2 FQGNSA. The V end lost 3 bases, the J end lost 1 base, and 13 bases lay between the germline ends. The CDR3 reads CASSLSLGTSYEQYF. The CDR3 nucleotides read TGTGCCAGCAGCTTGTCCCTGGGCACATCCTACGAGCAGTACTTC. The full variable domain, its missing parts supplied by reference TRBV7-2 and TRBJ2-7, is GAGVSQSPSNKVTEKGKDVELRCDPISGHTALYWYRQSLGQGLEFLIYFQGNSAPDKSGLPSDRFSAERTGGSVSTLTIQRTQQEDSAVYLCASSLSLGTSYEQYFGPGTRLTVT.

This chain's CDR3 is CASRTSLKETQYF. The CDR3 region has the DNA TGTGCCAGCCGAACTAGCCTTAAAGAGACCCAGTACTTC. The chain combines TRBV28 with TRBJ2-5; tentatively, D is TRBD2 (6 bases). The CDR3 has 13 amino acids. V was pared by 8 bases and J by 3 bases, with 13 bases between. The germline CDR1 and CDR2 sequences are MDHEN and SYDVKM.

This clonotype showed up many times. V is TRBV3-1 and J is TRBJ1-1; D is ambiguous. This CDR3 has 13 amino acids. Germline-derived CDR1 and CDR2 are LGHDT and YNNKEL (reference sequence). Trimming pared 1 base from V and 5 bases from J, leaving 8 bases between. CDR3 DNA: TGTGCCAGCAGCCAAGGGGATTGGACTGAAGCTTTCTTT. It yields the protein CASSQGDWTEAFF.

The chain couples TRBV11-2 to TRBJ2-7; no clear D. Germline loops: CDR1 SGHAT, CDR2 FQNNGV. V was shortened by 6 bases and J by 1 base, with 10 bases between the two germline ends. This CDR3 has 13 amino acids. The CDR3 reads CASSLILSYEQYF. The CDR3 DNA reads as TGTGCCAGCAGTCTTATCCTTTCCTACGAGCAGTACTTC.

This clonotype was detected only a few times. The V gene is TRBV7-2, the J gene TRBJ1-1; D gene uncertain. Germline V gene lookup returns CDR1 SGHTA and CDR2 FQGNSA. The ends were cut back, 1 base at V and 4 bases at J, with 16 bases in the middle. This CDR3 contains 16 residues. The CDR3 is CASSLVGRGIVTEAFF. Written as DNA, the CDR3 is TGTGCCAGCAGCTTAGTGGGCCGCGGTATCGTCACTGAAGCTTTCTTT.

This chain connects TRBV6-1 to TRBJ2-2; TRBD1 matches at 7 bases. The CDR3 length is 16 residues. CDR1 is MNHNS and CDR2 is SASEGT in the germline V gene. The V gene end was trimmed by 5 bases and the J gene end by 2 bases; junction bases not matched to a gene: 8. The CDR3 bases are TGTGCCAGCAGTACCCCGACAGGGACCAACACCGGGGAGCTGTTTTTT. Its protein is CASSTPTGTNTGELFF.

This clonotype has more than one count but fewer than ten. This chain links TRBV20-1 with TRBJ2-5; TRBD2 matches at 7 bases. CDR1 is DFQATT and CDR2 is SNEGSKA in the germline V gene (reference sequence). This CDR3 is built from 12 residues. V lost 5 bases to trimming and J lost 1 base; unmatched junction nucleotides: 1. The CDR3 coding sequence is TGCAGTGCTGCGGGGGTCCAAGAGACCCAGTACTTC. Translated, it gives CSAAGVQETQYF.

This chain uses TRBV5-1 with TRBJ2-1; 9 nucleotides agree with TRBD1. The CDR3 length is 17 residues. Germline CDR1 and CDR2: SGHRS and YFSETQ. Unmatched junction bases numbered 17, after V lost 5 bases and J lost 8 bases. The CDR3: CASSPIRDRVASYEQFF. In DNA form, the CDR3 reads TGCGCCAGCAGTCCGATTCGGGACAGGGTGGCGAGTTATGAGCAGTTCTTC.

This chain links TRBV7-3 with TRBJ2-5; TRBD2 agrees at 7 bases. With the DNA end fitting TRBJ2-1 better, the J assignment may be wrong. Germline V gives CDR1 SGHTA, CDR2 FQGTGA. This CDR3 has 16 amino acids. CDR3 sequence reads: CASSLIAGEIANEQFF. CDR3 DNA sequence: TGTGCCAGCAGCTTAATCGCGGGGGAAATTGCCAATGAGCAGTTCTTC.

As DNA, the CDR3 is TGTGCCAGCAGTTTATTGGGTGGTGACACCGGGGAGCTGTTTTTT. Its translation: CASSLLGGDTGELFF. This chain links TRBV12-3 or TRBV12-4 with TRBJ2-2; D remains ambiguous. The length of the CDR3 is 15 residues. Trimming shortened V by 2 bases and J by 3 bases, and 10 bases separated the two germline ends.

A few counts support this clonotype. The chain links TRBV5-6 to TRBJ2-1; TRBD2 might be the D (5 bases). TRBJ2-5 explains the end of the DNA better; the J call may be wrong. This CDR3 contains 14 residues. Germline CDR1 is SGHDT and CDR2 is YYEEEE. As DNA, the CDR3 is TGTGCCAGCAGCCGCTCTGGGGAGCAAGAGACCCAGTACTTC. Its protein is CASSRSGEQETQYF.

The J gene is TRBJ2-3, the V gene TRBV29-1; D is ambiguous. CDR3 length: 13 residues. Deletions cut 6 bases from V and 6 bases from J, with 16 bases between. Germline V lookup: CDR1 SQVTM, CDR2 ANQGSEA. DNA of the CDR3: TGCAGCGTCGGACCCCAGTCAGTCGATACGCAGTATTTT. It is translated as CSVGPQSVDTQYF.

V is TRBV29-1 and J is TRBJ2-5; D is unclear. The J call may be wrong; the DNA end is better matched by TRBJ2-7. CDR1 and CDR2 (germline): SQVTM, ANQGSEA. CDR3 length: 13 residues. The CDR3 sequence is CSVPLSDYYEQYF. The DNA for the CDR3 is TGCAGCGTCCCTCTCAGCGATTACTACGAGCAGTACTTC.

In this sample, this clonotype turned up a few times. The chain carries TRBV12-3 or TRBV12-4 and TRBJ1-2; no firm D call. There are 13 residues in the CDR3. V was clipped by 2 bases and J by 2 bases, with 6 bases between them. The CDR3 DNA sequence: TGTGCCAGCAGTTTATTTAGGAACTATGGCTACACCTTC. Protein product: CASSLFRNYGYTF.

With regard to this clonotype: One junction end does not reproduce the germline sequence, and a read error may be involved. The chain has TRBV4-1 and TRBJ2-3; D is undetermined. Germline V gene lookup returns CDR1 MGHRA and CDR2 YSYEKL. This CDR3 has 13 amino acids. CDR3: CASNQDSRDTQYF. The CDR3 nucleotides are TGCGCCAGCAACCAAGATTCCCGGGATACGCAGTATTTT.

This chain connects TRBV11-2 to TRBJ2-1, with a tentative D call TRBD2 (5 bases). Trimming stripped 3 bases from V and 1 base from J, with 13 bases between. Germline V gives CDR1 SGHAT, CDR2 FQNNGV. The CDR3 contains 16 residues. The CDR3 sequence: CASSFWTGTSYNEQFF. In nucleotides, the CDR3 is TGTGCCAGCAGCTTCTGGACTGGAACGTCCTACAATGAGCAGTTCTTC.

This clonotype was detected a few times. One base away lies a much larger clone, so this may be a sequencing read error. The chain is built from TRBV7-9 and TRBJ2-7; tentatively, D is TRBD1 or TRBD2 (5 bases each). The J call may be mistaken, given a closer DNA end match to TRBJ2-5. Germline assignment: CDR1 SEHNR and CDR2 FQNEAQ (reference sequence). The CDR3 runs 15 residues. This CDR3 reads CASSPPVGGEETQYF. The CDR3 DNA sequence: TGTGCCAGCAGCCCACCGGTTGGGGGTGAGGAGACCCAGTACTTC.

This clonotype was observed a few times. The gene calls are TRBV11-2 and TRBJ2-1; D perhaps matches TRBD2 (6 bases). The V and J ends lost 7 bases and 4 bases respectively, with 17 bases between them. This CDR3 region has 15 residues. Germline CDR1 and CDR2: SGHAT and FQNNGV. CDR3 amino acids: CASTVNRDSYNEQFF. The CDR3 DNA reads TGTGCCAGCACCGTAAACCGGGACTCTTACAATGAGCAGTTCTTC.

J is TRBJ2-1 and V is TRBV10-3; D may be TRBD2 (5 bases). The tail of the sequence fits TRBJ2-7 better, so the J call may be wrong. The CDR3 has 12 amino acids. Germline V lookup: CDR1 ENHRY, CDR2 SYGVKD. CDR3 sequence (DNA): TGTGCCATCAGTGAGCGGGAAGACGAGCAGTACTTC. This gives the protein CAISEREDEQYF.

The V and J genes are TRBV6-5 and TRBJ2-4; 10 bases match TRBD1. V trimming: 4 bases; J trimming: 0 bases; junction bases outside the gene matches: 9. CDR1 MNHEY and CDR2 SVGAGI come from the germline V gene. The CDR3 is 18 residues long. CDR3 residues: CASSSTGTGDIAKNIQYF. The CDR3 DNA sequence: TGTGCCAGCAGTTCAACCGGGACAGGGGACATAGCCAAAAACATTCAGTACTTC.

V is TRBV4-3 and J is TRBJ2-5, with D uncertain. Germline assignment: CDR1 LGHNA and CDR2 YSLEER. With 4 bases removed from V and 5 bases from J, the gap between germline ends came to 20 bases. The length of the CDR3 is 16 residues. The CDR3 region is CASSPFRPPTAETQYF. The DNA of the CDR3 is TGCGCCAGCAGCCCTTTTCGACCCCCAACAGCCGAGACCCAGTACTTC.

In this sample, this clonotype turned up a few times. This sequence joins TRBV10-3 and TRBJ1-2; TRBD1 matches 7 bases. CDR3 length equals 16 residues. The germline V gene encodes CDR1 ENHRY and CDR2 SYGVKD. V dropped 3 bases and J dropped 4; count of bases not matched to a gene: 11. As DNA, the CDR3 is TGTGCCATCAGTGAACAGGGGATTTCGGCTGTCTATGGCTACACCTTC. Translating it yields CAISEQGISAVYGYTF.

The rearrangement links TRBV7-2 to TRBJ2-3; a possible D gene is TRBD2 (5 bases). The V and J ends lost 2 bases and 1 base respectively, with 7 bases between them. This CDR3 spans 14 amino acids. The germline V gene encodes CDR1 SGHTA and CDR2 FQGNSA. Here the CDR3 DNA reads TGTGCCAGCAGCTTAAAGGAGGGCACAGATACGCAGTATTTT. Protein product: CASSLKEGTDTQYF.

The chain links TRBV20-1 to TRBJ2-2; the D is unclear. Germline values: CDR1 DFQATT, CDR2 SNEGSKA (reference sequence). The CDR3 totals 16 residues. The germline V and J ends were trimmed by 0 bases and 3 bases, with 14 bases remaining between them. CDR3 region: CSARDLIRTDTGELFF. Here the CDR3 DNA reads TGCAGTGCTAGAGACCTAATACGGACGGACACCGGGGAGCTGTTTTTT.

This chain uses TRBV14 with TRBJ2-5; D is perhaps TRBD1 or TRBD2 (5 bases each). Germline values: CDR1 SGHDN, CDR2 FVKESK. Trimming cost V 10 bases and J 4 bases, with 16 bases left between them. The CDR3 is 13 residues long. CDR3 region: CATGLRDGETQYF. Here the CDR3 DNA reads TGTGCCACCGGTTTGAGGGACGGAGAGACCCAGTACTTC.

This clonotype was seen repeatedly, ten times or more. This sequence joins TRBV20-1 and TRBJ1-1; the D is unclear. The V gene lost 1 base and the J gene lost 8 bases, with 8 bases spanning the gap. Germline V gives CDR1 DFQATT, CDR2 SNEGSKA (reference sequence). This CDR3 has 11 amino acids. CDR3 nucleotide sequence: TGCAGTGCTAGAGGGACGGTCGAAGCTTTCTTT. Translated, it gives CSARGTVEAFF.

This clonotype was seen a few times. The rearrangement uses TRBV28 and TRBJ2-3; 8 nucleotides line up with TRBD1. The trim removed 7 bases at V and 0 bases at J, leaving 6 bases unmatched. This CDR3 is 15 amino acids long. Germline CDR1 MDHEN, CDR2 SYDVKM. CDR3 residues: CASTETGGSTDTQYF. The DNA of the CDR3 is TGTGCCAGCACCGAAACAGGGGGTAGCACAGATACGCAGTATTTT.

The V call is TRBV4-1, the J call TRBJ2-7, with D possibly being TRBD2 (6 bases). Germline CDR1 reads MGHRA; CDR2 reads YSYEKL. The CDR3 length is 14 residues. Trimming cost V 4 bases and J 3 bases, with 13 bases left between them. The DNA for the CDR3 is TGCGCCAGCAGCCGGGACTCCGGGGACTACGAGCAGTACTTC. Protein product: CASSRDSGDYEQYF.

This CDR3 reads CASSASGFYNEQFF. The CDR3 bases are TGTGCCAGCAGCGCTAGCGGTTTCTACAATGAGCAGTTCTTC. This chain connects TRBV7-6 to TRBJ2-5; 7 nucleotides line up with TRBD2. The assigned J gene may be wrong: the sequence end matches TRBJ2-1 better. CDR3 length equals 14 residues. Per the germline V gene, CDR1 is SGHVS and CDR2 is FNYEAQ.